This TCR beta chain was sequenced in a study of shared clonotypes between healthy human individuals. Study in general: Three plates were used per donor for CD4 naive, three for CD4 memory, two for CD8 naive and one for CD8 memory. Findings and caveats of the study: What rarefaction showed was incomplete sorted-subset sequencing despite large depth. How much donors shared clonotypes was expected to be affected by sequencing depth. Naive subsets generally exceeded memory subsets in estimated richness.

Sequencing used immunoSEQ multiplex PCR; TCRdb keeps in-frame clones, though not all of them. Of some 1,400,000 clones listed, roughly 96% were seen once; the top ten hold 1% to 1.5%. The CDR3 is 12 residues long. The germline V and J ends were trimmed by 6 bases and 4 bases, with 7 bases remaining between them. The germline CDR1 and CDR2 sequences are MDHEN and SYDVKM. About this clone: Its antigen is not identified.

The sequenced material came from naive CD4+ T cells sorted from blood. Subset indicated: CD45RA+ positively selected. The sequence derives from a man in his thirties or forties in good health. The chain is built from TRBV28 and TRBJ1-3; no firm D call. The CDR3 loop is CASSQQGNTIYF. CDR3 nucleotides: TGTGCCAGCAGCCAACAGGGAAACACCATATATTTT.